This T cell receptor (beta chain) was captured by sequencing in a study of cytomegalovirus exposure and HLA in healthy donors. Study in general: Approximately 180 million T cells yielded about 120 million unique TCR beta sequences, as an earlier analysis found.

Primers: 60 Vbeta forward and 13 Jbeta reverse. Sequencing used immunoSEQ multiplex PCR; TCRdb keeps in-frame clones, though not all of them. The data show about 84,000 clones, approximately 90% seen once. General study points: Later analysis identified over 15,000 TCR beta sequences associated with HLA alleles, using a false discovery rate threshold of 0.05. Specificity of three CMV-associated chains for CMV antigens was verified in vitro. Some V segments, TRBV6-2 and TRBV6-3 among them, were indistinguishable and were therefore excluded.

Trimming removed 2 bases at V and 1 base at J, with 18 bases between. The germline V gene has CDR1 SGHTA and CDR2 FQGNSA. This CDR3 has 19 amino acids. On this clone: No antigen is known for it.

Input material: PBMCs. The chain links TRBV7-2 to TRBJ2-6; tentatively, D is TRBD2 (6 bases). The clonotype originates from a man aged 18 to 30 in good health and CMV-seronegative. The CDR3: CASSLQQPGRSSGANVLTF. The DNA for the CDR3 is TGTGCCAGCAGCTTACAACAACCAGGGAGGTCTTCTGGGGCCAACGTCCTGACTTTC.